This TCR beta chain is from a study of T cell responses to AZD1222 COVID-19 vaccine. Regarding the study as a whole: Repertoires were obtained solely post-peak T cell response. Nearly half of spike-specific TCRs reportedly target unmutated variant regions. Females outnumbered males among donors, who were mostly white British; clonal diversity was possibly underestimated. It was only a handful of AZD1222 recipients who were seropositive at baseline.

A remark on this clone: Its antigen is undetermined.

The V end lost 3 bases, the J end lost 3 bases, and 10 bases lay between the germline ends. This CDR3 region has 14 residues. Germline V gene data show CDR1 as KGHSH and CDR2 as LQKENI. Clones were read by immunoSEQ multiplex PCR, and TCRdb kept only the in-frame ones, dropping some. The sample yields some 96,000 clones, around 89% seen once. The rearrangement links TRBV18 to TRBJ2-3; a possible D gene is TRBD2 (6 bases). This material consisted of peripheral blood, taken on day 0 of AZD1222 vaccination. This sequence originates from an adult in good health. The CDR3 loop reads CASSPTSSTDTQYF. CDR3 DNA sequence: TGTGCCAGCTCACCGACTAGTAGTACAGATACGCAGTATTTT.